The present entry profiles one TCR beta chain with its context. The data stem from a study of T cell changes during pregnancy in multiple sclerosis. Germline V gene data show CDR1 as GTSNPN and CDR2 as SVGIG (reference sequence). The CDR3 covers 14 residues. The V segment lost 3 bases and the J segment 4 bases; nucleotides outside the gene matches: 4. Using immunoSEQ multiplex PCR, the repertoire was profiled, and TCRdb retains in-frame clones only, with some absent. The table has 65,000 to 85,000 clones, approximately 91% seen once. This rearrangement joins TRBV30 to TRBJ1-4; 8 nucleotides agree with TRBD1. The receptor comes from a female donor with multiple sclerosis, enrolled in a pregnancy study. The sequenced sample was peripheral blood, obtained in the third trimester of pregnancy. CDR3 DNA sequence: TGTGCCTGGAGAGGGACAGGTGGTAATGAAAAACTGTTTTTT. Protein: CAWRGTGGNEKLFF.